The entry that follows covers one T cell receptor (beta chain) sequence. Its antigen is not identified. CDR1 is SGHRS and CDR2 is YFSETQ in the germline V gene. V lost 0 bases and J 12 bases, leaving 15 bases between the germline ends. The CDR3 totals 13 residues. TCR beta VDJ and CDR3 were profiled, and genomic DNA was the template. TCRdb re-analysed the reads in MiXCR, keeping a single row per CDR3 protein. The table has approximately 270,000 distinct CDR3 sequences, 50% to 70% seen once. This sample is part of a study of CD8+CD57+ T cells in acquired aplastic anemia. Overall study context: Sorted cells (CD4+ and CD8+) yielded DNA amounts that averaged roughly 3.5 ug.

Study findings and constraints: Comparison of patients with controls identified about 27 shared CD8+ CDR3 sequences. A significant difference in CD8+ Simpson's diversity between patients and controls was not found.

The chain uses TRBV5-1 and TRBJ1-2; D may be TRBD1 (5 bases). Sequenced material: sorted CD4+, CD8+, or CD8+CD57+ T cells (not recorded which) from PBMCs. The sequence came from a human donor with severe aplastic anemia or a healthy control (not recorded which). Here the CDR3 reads CASSLAGTSGNTF. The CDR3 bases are TGCGCCAGCAGCTTGGCCGGGACGTCCGGAAACACCTTC.